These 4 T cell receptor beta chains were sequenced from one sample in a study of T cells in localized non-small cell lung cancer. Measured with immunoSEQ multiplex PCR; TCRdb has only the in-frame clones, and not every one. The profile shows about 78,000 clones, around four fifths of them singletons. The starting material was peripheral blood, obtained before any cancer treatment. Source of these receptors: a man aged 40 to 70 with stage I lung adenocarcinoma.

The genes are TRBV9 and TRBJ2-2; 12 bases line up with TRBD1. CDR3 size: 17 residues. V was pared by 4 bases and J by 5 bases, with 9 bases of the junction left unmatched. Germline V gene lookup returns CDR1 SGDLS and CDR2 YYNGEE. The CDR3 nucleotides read TGTGCCAGCAGCCTTAACCGGGACAGGGGGCAAACCGGGGAGCTGTTTTTT. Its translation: CASSLNRDRGQTGELFF. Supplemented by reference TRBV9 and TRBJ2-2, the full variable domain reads DSGVTQTPKHLITATGQRVTLRCSPRSGDLSVYWYQQSLDQGLQFLIQYYNGEERAKGNILERFSAQQFPDLHSELNLSSLELGDSALYFCASSLNRDRGQTGELFFGEGSRLTVL.

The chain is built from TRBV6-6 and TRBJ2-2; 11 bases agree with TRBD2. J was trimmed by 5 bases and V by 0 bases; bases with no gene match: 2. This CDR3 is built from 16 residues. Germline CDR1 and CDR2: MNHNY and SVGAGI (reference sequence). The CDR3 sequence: CASSYSTSGSTGELFF. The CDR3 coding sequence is TGTGCCAGCAGTTACTCTACTAGCGGGAGTACCGGGGAGCTGTTTTTT.

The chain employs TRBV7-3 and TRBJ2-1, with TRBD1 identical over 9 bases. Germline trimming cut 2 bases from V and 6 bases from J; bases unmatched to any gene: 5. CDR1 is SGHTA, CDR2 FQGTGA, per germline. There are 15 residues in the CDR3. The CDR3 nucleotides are TGTGCCAGCAGCTTATGGGGGACAGGGCTCAATGAGCAGTTCTTC. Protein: CASSLWGTGLNEQFF.

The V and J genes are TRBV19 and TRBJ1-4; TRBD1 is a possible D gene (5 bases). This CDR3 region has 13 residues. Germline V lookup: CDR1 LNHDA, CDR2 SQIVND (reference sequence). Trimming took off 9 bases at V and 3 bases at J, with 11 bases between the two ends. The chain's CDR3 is CASRDGSNEKLFF. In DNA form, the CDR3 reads TGTGCCAGCCGGGACGGGTCTAATGAAAAACTGTTTTTT.